The 10 T cell receptor beta chains in this list originate from one sample, sequenced in a study of Graves' ophthalmopathy and Graves' hyperthyroidism. Amplified material comprised TCR beta CDR3 regions derived from RNA transcripts. Second-round multiplex PCR came after first-round RT-PCR with HTBI primers. Using its own MiXCR run on the multiplex PCR reads, TCRdb lists one record per CDR3 protein. The table records 740,000 or so distinct CDR3 sequences, approximately 40% of them present only once. The sample consisted of peripheral blood. The receptors were gathered from an adult man with Graves' ophthalmopathy.

This clonotype was found a few times. The rearrangement joins TRBV4-1 to TRBJ2-5, with TRBD1 matching over 8 bases. After removal of 4 bases from V and 5 bases from J, the junction contained 3 bases not matched to a gene. The CDR3 length is 13 residues. Germline CDR1 is MGHRA and CDR2 is YSYEKL. The chain's CDR3 is CASSRTGSETQYF. DNA of the CDR3: TGCGCCAGCAGCCGGACAGGGTCCGAGACCCAGTACTTC.

V and J are TRBV7-2 and TRBJ2-7; D unresolved. This CDR3 has 13 amino acids. The V and J ends lost 1 base and 6 bases respectively, with 10 bases between them. Germline V lookup: CDR1 SGHTA, CDR2 FQGNSA. For the CDR3, the DNA is TGTGCCAGCAGCTTAGGGGGTCTCCCCGAGCAGTACTTC. Translating gives CASSLGGLPEQYF.

This clonotype was counted between two and nine times. The chain links TRBV5-1 to TRBJ1-4, with D possibly being TRBD1 (5 bases). CDR3 size: 15 residues. The germline V and J ends were trimmed by 4 bases and 5 bases, with 15 bases remaining between them. The germline CDR1 and CDR2 sequences are SGHRS and YFSETQ. CDR3 sequence reads: CASSPVTRANEKLFF. CDR3 nucleotides: TGCGCCAGCAGCCCGGTCACCAGGGCGAATGAAAAACTGTTTTTT. The variable domain in full, with the rest retrieved from reference TRBV5-1 and TRBJ1-4, is KAGVTQTPRYLIKTRGQQVTLSCSPISGHRSVSWYQQTPGQGLQFLFEYFSETQRNKGNFPGRFSGRQFSNSRSEMNVSTLELGDSALYLCASSPVTRANEKLFFGSGTQLSVL.

This sequence joins TRBV19 and TRBJ1-1; perhaps TRBD1 as D (5 bases). Germline CDR1 is LNHDA and CDR2 is SQIVND (reference sequence). Trimming removed 4 bases from V and 1 base from J, with 10 bases in between. This CDR3 is 14 amino acids long. This CDR3 is CASSTPTGNTEAFF. The DNA for the CDR3 is TGTGCCAGTAGTACACCCACAGGGAACACTGAAGCTTTCTTT. Supplemented by reference TRBV19 and TRBJ1-1, the full variable domain reads DGGITQSPKYLFRKEGQNVTLSCEQNLNHDAMYWYRQDPGQGLRLIYYSQIVNDFQKGDIAEGYSVSREKKESFPLTVTSAQKNPTAFYLCASSTPTGNTEAFFGQGTRLTVV.

The chain employs TRBV19 and TRBJ1-2; D is unresolved. This CDR3 comprises 15 residues. CDR1 is LNHDA, CDR2 SQIVND, per germline (reference sequence). V lost 1 base, J lost 1 base, and 10 bases lay in between. The CDR3 sequence: CASSIVTLGNYGYTF. The CDR3 DNA sequence: TGTGCCAGTAGTATAGTTACACTCGGTAACTATGGCTACACCTTC.

Concerning this clonotype: A read error may explain this, as a much larger clone is one base away. This rearrangement joins TRBV2 to TRBJ2-2; TRBD1 aligns across 10 bases. J was trimmed by 9 bases and V by 6 bases; bases with no gene match: 13. The V gene's germline CDR1 is SNHLY and CDR2 FYNNEI. This CDR3 is built from 16 residues. CDR3 in DNA: TGTGCCAGCAGCTTAACCGGACAGGGGGTTTCCCGGGAGCTGTTTTTT. This encodes CASSLTGQGVSRELFF.

This clonotype was counted ten times or more. J is TRBJ2-7 and V is TRBV2; TRBD1 aligns across 8 bases. The CDR3 has 13 residues. J gave up 3 bases and V 7 bases, and 5 bases lay outside the gene matches. In germline, CDR1 is SNHLY, CDR2 FYNNEI. CDR3: CASKDREFYEQYF. CDR3 nucleotide sequence: TGTGCCAGCAAGGACAGGGAGTTCTACGAGCAGTACTTC.

The J gene is TRBJ1-6, the V gene TRBV15; 10 bases map to TRBD1. The V segment lost 10 bases and the J segment 12 bases; nucleotides outside the gene matches: 6. CDR1 is LNHNV and CDR2 is YYDKDF in the germline V gene (reference sequence). This CDR3 region has 12 residues. The CDR3 loop is CASRDRGGPLHF. The CDR3 DNA sequence: TGTGCCAGCAGGGACAGGGGTGGACCCCTCCACTTT.

The rearrangement uses TRBV10-3 and TRBJ2-5; 7 bases agree with TRBD1. The germline CDR1 and CDR2 sequences are ENHRY and SYGVKD. This CDR3 has 15 amino acids. The J segment lost 4 bases and the V segment lost 10 bases, leaving 15 bases of the junction unmatched. CDR3 loop: CASIKGTANRETQYF. In DNA form, the CDR3 reads TGTGCCAGCATCAAAGGGACAGCGAACCGAGAGACCCAGTACTTC.

As concerns this clonotype: This could be a read error, since a much larger clone is one nucleotide away. This chain uses TRBV24-1 with TRBJ1-2; perhaps TRBD1 as D (6 bases). CDR1 is KGHDR and CDR2 is SFDVKD in the germline V gene. The CDR3 is 13 amino acids. CDR3 nucleotides: TGTGTCACCAGTTCGCCAGGGGCGTATGGCTACACCTTC. It translates to CVTSSPGAYGYTF.